One TCR beta chain is described in this entry. This sample is part of a study of blood T cell repertoires in COVID-19. Study-wide context: There were acute and convalescent COVID-19 samples, and they came from the United States, Italy and Spain. The analysed material was cDNA or gDNA that came from T cells, B-cell-depleted T cells, or PBMCs.

Authors' data handling: Amplification from reference gene primers served as the basis for estimated nucleated cell counts. Repertoires were generated with immunoSEQ multiplex PCR, while TCRdb's copy carries only in-frame clones and drops some. That table is the source of V, J and clone size, and D and trimming were worked out from the DNA. The sample consists of about 40,000 clones, over 75% of them appearing once. The CDR3 extends over 14 amino acids. With 5 bases clipped from V and 4 bases from J, the junction kept 6 bases outside the gene matches. From germline, CDR1 is SGHAT and CDR2 FQNNGV. The TCR comes from a man aged 55 to 70 with active COVID-19. Sequences were obtained from peripheral blood. The chain recombines TRBV11-2 with TRBJ2-7, with 9 bases identical to TRBD1. CDR3 DNA sequence: TGTGCCAGCAGCGTTCCGGGACAGGGATACGAGCAGTACTTC. As protein: CASSVPGQGYEQYF.